Below, 10 T cell receptor beta chains from the same sample are listed, as sequenced in a study of tumour-infiltrating T cells in Burkitt lymphoma (dated by TCRdb to the early 2020s). Libraries were made using the immunoSEQ multiplex PCR assay. TCRdb took this table from immuneACCESS and kept in-frame rearrangements with V and J called. Such tables lack part of the clones; where checked against another copy, unresolved V genes explain under half of the gap, and the rest is unexplained. The sample includes roughly 15,000 clones, with roughly 80% observed a single time. The ten largest account for roughly 7% of the sample. Sequencing input: tumor tissue. Every receptor here comes from a human donor with diffuse large B-cell lymphoma.

The chain is built from TRBV2 and TRBJ2-3; possibly TRBD2 for D (5 bases). Deletions cut 8 bases from V and 1 base from J, with 13 bases between. The CDR3 spans 14 residues. The germline gives CDR1 SNHLY, CDR2 FYNNEI. The CDR3 reads CASESSVRTDTQYF. The CDR3 nucleotides read TGTGCCAGCGAGAGTAGCGTCCGCACAGATACGCAGTATTTT.

The chain links TRBV27 to TRBJ2-7; TRBD1 is a possible D gene (6 bases). Germline-derived CDR1 and CDR2 are MNHEY and SMNVEV (reference sequence). The V and J ends lost 6 bases and 0 bases respectively, with 15 bases between them. CDR3 size: 15 residues. The CDR3 loop reads CASSPDRWTSYEQYF. CDR3 sequence (DNA): TGTGCCAGCAGCCCAGACAGGTGGACCTCCTACGAGCAGTACTTC.

The chain employs TRBV28 and TRBJ2-7; 9 bases are a match to TRBD2. This CDR3 comprises 14 residues. Germline V gives CDR1 MDHEN, CDR2 SYDVKM. The trim removed 5 bases at V and 5 bases at J, leaving 7 bases unmatched. CDR3 sequence reads: CASSEAGGLDEQYV. As DNA, the CDR3 is TGTGCCAGCAGTGAAGCGGGAGGCTTAGACGAGCAGTACGTC.

This clone has just a few counts. CDR3 coding DNA: TGTGCCAGCAGCTTGAACACTGAAGCTTTCTTT. Translated: CASSLNTEAFF. The gene calls are TRBV5-4 and TRBJ1-1, with D unresolved. With 1 base removed from V and 2 bases from J, the gap between germline ends came to 0 bases. Germline assignment: CDR1 SGHNT and CDR2 YYREEE (reference sequence). The CDR3 consists of 11 residues.

This clone came up a few times. V gene TRBV28 combines with J gene TRBJ1-2, with 8 bases that match TRBD1. The CDR3 consists of 15 residues. Trimming removed 6 bases from V and 1 base from J; junction bases left unmatched: 7. Germline V CDR1 and CDR2: MDHEN, SYDVKM. The CDR3, as DNA: TGTGCCAGCAGGCAGTGGACAGGGCTTAACTATGGCTACACCTTC. This gives the protein CASRQWTGLNYGYTF.

This clone was observed a few times. The chain employs TRBV5-6 and TRBJ1-1; TRBD1 might be the D (6 bases). This CDR3 is 16 amino acids long. Germline V lookup: CDR1 SGHDT, CDR2 YYEEEE. Trimming took 0 bases from V and 7 from J, leaving 19 bases between them. The CDR3 sequence is CASSLAGQGRKNEAFF. In nucleotides, the CDR3 is TGTGCCAGCAGCTTGGCGGGGCAGGGGAGGAAAAATGAAGCTTTCTTT.

This chain links TRBV19 with TRBJ2-2, with 8 bases fitting TRBD1. This CDR3 spans 16 amino acids. The V gene's germline CDR1 is LNHDA and CDR2 SQIVND (reference sequence). The V segment lost 5 bases and the J segment 6 bases; nucleotides outside the gene matches: 11. CDR3 protein: CASSFPTGVESGELFF. The CDR3 DNA reads as TGTGCCAGTAGTTTCCCGACAGGGGTCGAATCCGGGGAGCTGTTTTTT.

In nucleotides, the CDR3 is TGTGCCAGCAGACAGTCCACAGATACGCAGTATTTT. Residues: CASRQSTDTQYF. This chain connects TRBV6-5 to TRBJ2-3; D not certain. The CDR3 length is 12 residues. The V end was cut by 6 bases, the J end by 2 bases, with 6 bases between. Germline V gives CDR1 MNHEY, CDR2 SVGAGI.

This clone has a handful of counts. V gene TRBV14 combines with J gene TRBJ2-7; 7 positions agree with TRBD2. The germline gives CDR1 SGHDN, CDR2 FVKESK. The V segment lost 1 base and the J segment 3 bases; nucleotides outside the gene matches: 15. The CDR3 length is 18 residues. The CDR3 loop is CASSQALKGLAECYEQYV. The CDR3 DNA reads TGTGCCAGCAGCCAAGCCTTGAAAGGGCTAGCGGAATGCTACGAGCAGTACGTC.

J is TRBJ2-5 and V is TRBV7-8; 8 positions match TRBD1. Germline V gives CDR1 SGHVS, CDR2 FQNEAQ. The J segment lost 3 bases and the V segment lost 2 bases, leaving 2 bases of the junction unmatched. The CDR3 loop spans 14 amino acids. The CDR3 sequence is CASSLLTGEETQYF. The CDR3 nucleotides read TGTGCCAGCAGCTTATTGACAGGGGAAGAGACCCAGTACTTC.